This T cell receptor beta chain appears in the sequencing data of a study of T-cell reconstitution after alpha-beta-depleted transplantation in children. During its preparation, the TCRbeta library received unique molecular identifiers. Each CDR3 protein is one row after TCRdb ran MiXCR on the PCR reads. The profile shows hundreds of thousands of distinct CDR3 sequences, about 25% of them singletons. CDR3 size: 15 residues. Trimming took 4 bases from V and 4 from J; bases not matched to a gene: 6. Germline V CDR1 and CDR2: SGHVS, FNYEAQ. Findings of the study overall: Some patients showed high day-60 TCRbeta diversity, which derived from surviving recipient T cells and thymic progenitors. Where alpha-beta T cells came from about two months after transplant was reportedly several hundred expanded graft clones.

This clonotype has just a few counts. Its antigen is not identified. The sequence was collected from a girl aged 2 to 9 with Fanconi anemia, due to receive a stem cell transplant. The sequencing here drew on PBMCs, taken before TCRalphabeta/CD19-depleted stem cell transplant. J is TRBJ1-4 and V is TRBV7-6, with TRBD1 matching 7 bases. For the CDR3, the DNA is TGTGCCAGCAGCTCCCCGGGACAGAGTAATGAAAAACTGTTTTTT. Translation: CASSSPGQSNEKLFF.